Shown below are 31 T cell receptor beta chains from a single sample sequenced in a study of shared clonotypes between healthy human individuals. Sequencing was performed with immunoSEQ multiplex PCR; in TCRdb, only in-frame clones are kept and a portion is missing. The sample has approximately 400,000 clones; about 97% are singletons. Material for sequencing was memory CD8+ T cells sorted from blood. Documented subset: CD45RO+ cells pooled with CCR7-negative TemRA cells. These receptors originate from a man younger than 40 in good health.

The chain couples TRBV10-3 to TRBJ2-4; possibly TRBD1 for D (5 bases). Trimming took off 8 bases at V and 4 bases at J, with 12 bases between the two ends. The germline CDR1 and CDR2 sequences are ENHRY and SYGVKD. The CDR3 is 13 residues long. The DNA for the CDR3 is TGTGCCATCGGTCAGGGCGCTAAAAACATTCAGTACTTC. This sequence encodes CAIGQGAKNIQYF.

The chain couples TRBV2 to TRBJ2-7; D remains ambiguous. The V end lost 6 bases, the J end lost 1 base, and 7 bases lay between the germline ends. Germline assignment: CDR1 SNHLY and CDR2 FYNNEI. The CDR3 totals 12 residues. As DNA, the CDR3 is TGTGCCAGCAGGGAGAGGTCCTACGAGCAGTACTTC. It encodes CASRERSYEQYF.

This chain joins TRBV7-8 and TRBJ1-1; the D gene is possibly TRBD1 (5 bases). The CDR3 spans 13 residues. The germline CDR1 and CDR2 sequences are SGHVS and FQNEAQ. The V end was cut by 6 bases, the J end by 1 base, with 9 bases between. CDR3 in amino acids: CASRRTGNTEAFF. In nucleotides, the CDR3 is TGTGCCAGCAGACGTACAGGGAACACTGAAGCTTTCTTT. Drawing the rest from reference TRBV7-8 and TRBJ1-1, the complete variable domain is GAGVSQSPRYKVAKRGQDVALRCDPISGHVSLFWYQQALGQGPEFLTYFQNEAQLDKSGLPSDRFFAERPEGSVSTLKIQRTQQEDSAVYLCASRRTGNTEAFFGQGTRLTVV.

The V call is TRBV2, the J call TRBJ1-2; the match to TRBD1 covers 7 bases. CDR1 and CDR2 from the germline V gene are SNHLY and FYNNEI. This CDR3 comprises 16 residues. J gave up 8 bases and V 6 bases, and 18 bases lay outside the gene matches. CDR3 nucleotide sequence: TGTGCCAGCAGAGAATCCGCGGACAGGCCTACTCGAGGCTACACCTTC. Protein product: CASRESADRPTRGYTF.

J is TRBJ2-1 and V is TRBV4-1; D ambiguous. CDR1 is MGHRA and CDR2 is YSYEKL in the germline V gene. The CDR3 covers 10 residues. V was clipped by 8 bases and J by 10 bases, with 9 bases between them. In nucleotides, the CDR3 is TGCGCCAGCGGGCTAGGCGAGCAGTTCTTC. Translating it yields CASGLGEQFF.

This clone is a singleton in its sample. This chain links TRBV7-8 with TRBJ2-7; 11 nucleotides match TRBD1. The V segment lost 3 bases and the J segment 4 bases; nucleotides outside the gene matches: 2. This CDR3 region has 14 residues. Germline V lookup: CDR1 SGHVS, CDR2 FQNEAQ. This CDR3 is CASSFRDRGYEQYF. The CDR3 DNA sequence: TGTGCCAGCAGCTTCCGGGACAGGGGGTACGAGCAGTACTTC.

On this clone itself: The sample has other DNA sequences that encode this CDR3 too. This sequence joins TRBV10-3 and TRBJ1-5; D is unclear. Germline V gene sequence: CDR1 ENHRY, CDR2 SYGVKD. The CDR3 is 12 residues long. V was cut by 3 bases and J by 1 base, with 1 base left in between. The CDR3 coding sequence is TGTGCCATCAGTGAAAGCAATCAGCCCCAGCATTTT. Its protein product is CAISESNQPQHF.

The chain joins TRBV6-6 to TRBJ2-7; D is uncertain. The CDR3 is 14 residues long. V was shortened by 4 bases and J by 1 base, with 11 bases between the two germline ends. The germline V gene encodes CDR1 MNHNY and CDR2 SVGAGI (reference sequence). The chain's CDR3 is CASSFGRISYEQYF. Written as DNA, the CDR3 is TGTGCCAGCAGTTTTGGCAGGATTTCCTACGAGCAGTACTTC.

This CDR3 reads CASSLPNGNTIYF. The CDR3 DNA reads as TGTGCCAGCAGCTTACCCAACGGAAACACCATATATTTT. The chain employs TRBV11-2 and TRBJ1-3; D unresolved. CDR1 is SGHAT, CDR2 FQNNGV, per germline. The CDR3 runs to 13 residues. V was shortened by 2 bases and J by 4 bases, with 6 bases between the two germline ends.

The chain combines TRBV28 with TRBJ1-4; maybe TRBD1 (5 bases). This CDR3 contains 16 residues. CDR1 and CDR2 (germline): MDHEN, SYDVKM. With 4 bases removed from V and 6 bases from J, the gap between germline ends came to 18 bases. The CDR3 DNA is TGTGCCAGCAGTTCCTATCCTAGAGGGGATGATGAAAAACTGTTTTTT. Amino acids: CASSSYPRGDDEKLFF.

V and J are TRBV6-6 and TRBJ2-5; 7 bases fit TRBD1. The CDR3 covers 13 residues. The germline gives CDR1 MNHNY, CDR2 SVGAGI (reference sequence). V lost 2 bases and J lost 7; bases outside the gene matches: 4. The CDR3 sequence is CASSYATGWTQYF. As DNA, the CDR3 is TGTGCCAGCAGTTACGCGACAGGGTGGACCCAGTACTTC.

DNA for the CDR3: TGTGCCAGCAGCTTGGATGGCGGTAGCACAGATACGCAGTATTTT. Translating it yields CASSLDGGSTDTQYF. The V gene is TRBV5-4, the J gene TRBJ2-3; no firm D call. Germline loops: CDR1 SGHNT, CDR2 YYREEE (reference sequence). The V gene lost 0 bases and the J gene lost 0 bases, with 8 bases spanning the gap. The CDR3 is made up of 15 amino acids. Looking up the rest from reference TRBV5-4 and TRBJ2-3 gives the full variable domain: ETGVTQSPTHLIKTRGQQVTLRCSSQSGHNTVSWYQQALGQGPQFIFQYYREEENGRGNFPPRFSGLQFPNYSSELNVNALELDDSALYLCASSLDGGSTDTQYFGPGTRLTVL.

The chain couples TRBV19 to TRBJ1-2, with no clear D. V was cut by 4 bases and J by 5 bases, with 17 bases left in between. The CDR3 spans 15 residues. Germline V gene sequence: CDR1 LNHDA, CDR2 SQIVND (reference sequence). The CDR3 loop reads CASSTPGRARYGYTF. In nucleotides, the CDR3 is TGTGCCAGTAGTACCCCCGGGAGGGCCCGTTATGGCTACACCTTC.

The rearrangement uses TRBV7-9 and TRBJ1-1; D uncertain. V was pared by 4 bases and J by 1 base, with 7 bases between. Germline CDR1 is SEHNR and CDR2 is FQNEAQ (reference sequence). The CDR3 is 13 residues long. The CDR3 DNA follows: TGTGCCAGCAGCTCAGACGAGAACACTGAAGCTTTCTTT. As protein: CASSSDENTEAFF.

As to this clone: Other DNA sequences of this sample code for an identical CDR3. The chain carries TRBV5-1 and TRBJ2-1; D gene uncertain. This CDR3 contains 12 residues. V was clipped by 0 bases and J by 7 bases, with 5 bases between them. Germline CDR1 reads SGHRS; CDR2 reads YFSETQ. CDR3: CASSLELNEQFF. The CDR3 nucleotides read TGCGCCAGCAGCTTGGAATTGAATGAGCAGTTCTTC.

The chain is built from TRBV7-9 and TRBJ2-5; either TRBD1 or TRBD2 may supply D (6 bases each). The germline gives CDR1 SEHNR, CDR2 FQNEAQ (reference sequence). V was shortened by 6 bases and J by 1 base, with 24 bases between the two germline ends. This CDR3 is 18 amino acids long. The CDR3 spells CASSFGAGSWGAQETQYF. Written as DNA, the CDR3 is TGTGCCAGCAGTTTCGGGGCAGGATCGTGGGGGGCCCAAGAGACCCAGTACTTC.

In the case of this clone: Other DNA sequences from this sample encode an identical CDR3 as well. The chain employs TRBV5-4 and TRBJ2-7, with 9 bases aligning to TRBD1. The V gene's germline CDR1 is SGHNT and CDR2 YYREEE (reference sequence). CDR3 length: 13 amino acids. V dropped 4 bases and J dropped 3; count of bases not matched to a gene: 2. CDR3 in DNA: TGTGCCAGCAGCCGGGACAGGGACTACGAGCAGTACTTC. It is translated as CASSRDRDYEQYF.

The chain joins TRBV6-5 to TRBJ2-1, with D uncertain. The length of the CDR3 is 14 residues. From germline, CDR1 is MNHEY and CDR2 SVGAGI. V was pared by 1 base and J by 9 bases, with 13 bases between. The CDR3 sequence is CASSYYYSVGEQFF. Here the CDR3 DNA reads TGTGCCAGCAGTTACTACTACTCCGTGGGTGAGCAGTTCTTC.

The chain couples TRBV9 to TRBJ1-2; the match to TRBD1 covers 9 bases. Germline loops: CDR1 SGDLS, CDR2 YYNGEE. Trimming took 0 bases from V and 3 from J; bases not matched to a gene: 0. The CDR3 contains 14 residues. CDR3: CASSVGQGDYGYTF. The CDR3 nucleotides are TGTGCCAGCAGCGTAGGACAGGGGGACTATGGCTACACCTTC.

The chain employs TRBV4-1 and TRBJ2-1; TRBD1 agrees at 7 bases. J was trimmed by 16 bases and V by 1 base; bases with no gene match: 13. CDR1 is MGHRA and CDR2 is YSYEKL in the germline V gene. This CDR3 has 14 amino acids. DNA for the CDR3: TGCGCCAGCAGCCAAGTACCCCTAAGGACAGGTACTTTCTTC. Its translation is CASSQVPLRTGTFF.

In DNA, the CDR3 is TGCGCCAGCAGCAGAGGGGCTAGCTTCACCGGGGAGCTGTTTTTT. This encodes CASSRGASFTGELFF. The V gene is TRBV5-1, the J gene TRBJ2-2, with D possibly being TRBD1 or TRBD2 (5 bases each). Germline-derived CDR1 and CDR2 are SGHRS and YFSETQ. The CDR3 has 15 amino acids. Trimming removed 4 bases at V and 4 bases at J, with 14 bases between. Based on the CDR3 plus reference TRBV5-1 and TRBJ2-2, the full variable domain is KAGVTQTPRYLIKTRGQQVTLSCSPISGHRSVSWYQQTPGQGLQFLFEYFSETQRNKGNFPGRFSGRQFSNSRSEMNVSTLELGDSALYLCASSRGASFTGELFFGEGSRLTVL.

The chain has TRBV19 and TRBJ2-3; 13 bases map to TRBD2. Germline V gene sequence: CDR1 LNHDA, CDR2 SQIVND (reference sequence). With V trimmed by 5 bases and J by 6 bases, 11 bases remained unmatched. The CDR3 loop spans 17 amino acids. In nucleotides, the CDR3 is TGTGCCAGTAGTTCCGGACTAGCGGGAGATAAAACGGATACGCAGTATTTT. Its protein is CASSSGLAGDKTDTQYF.

DNA for the CDR3: TGTGCCAGCAGCTTTGGACAGGGAGGCGACGAGCAGTACTTC. This encodes CASSFGQGGDEQYF. The chain has TRBV5-4 and TRBJ2-7; 8 bases agree with TRBD1. This CDR3 region has 14 residues. V shed 2 bases, J shed 5 bases, and the junction held 6 bases outside the gene matches. Germline V CDR1 and CDR2: SGHNT, YYREEE (reference sequence).

This chain links TRBV27 with TRBJ2-2; D not certain. Trimming stripped 5 bases from V and 2 bases from J, with 9 bases between. The CDR3 loop spans 14 amino acids. Germline V gives CDR1 MNHEY, CDR2 SMNVEV (reference sequence). The CDR3 DNA follows: TGTGCCAGCAGTCTGCAGGCCAACACCGGGGAGCTGTTTTTT. Translating gives CASSLQANTGELFF.

This rearrangement joins TRBV28 to TRBJ2-1; TRBD2 is a possible D gene (5 bases). The V gene's germline CDR1 is MDHEN and CDR2 SYDVKM. V lost 5 bases and J lost 0, with 14 bases in between. This CDR3 has 16 amino acids. The CDR3 coding sequence is TGTGCCAGCAGTGCCTATGCTGGGAGCTCCTACAATGAGCAGTTCTTC. Protein sequence: CASSAYAGSSYNEQFF. Combining the CDR3 with reference TRBV28 and TRBJ2-1 gives the whole variable domain DVKVTQSSRYLVKRTGEKVFLECVQDMDHENMFWYRQDPGLGLRLIYFSYDVKMKEKGDIPEGYSVSREKKERFSLILESASTNQTSMYLCASSAYAGSSYNEQFFGPGTRLTVL.

The rearrangement joins TRBV4-2 to TRBJ2-2; D gene unclear. Germline values: CDR1 LGHNA, CDR2 YNFKEQ. V was pared by 0 bases and J by 6 bases, with 14 bases between. The CDR3 runs to 16 residues. CDR3 protein: CASSQEPAIGAGELFF. The CDR3 bases are TGTGCCAGCAGCCAAGAACCAGCTATCGGAGCCGGGGAGCTGTTTTTT.

This chain uses TRBV28 with TRBJ1-2, with D possibly matching TRBD1 (6 bases). Per germline, CDR1 MDHEN and CDR2 SYDVKM. CDR3 length equals 15 residues. The ends were cut back, 6 bases at V and 0 bases at J, with 14 bases in the middle. CDR3 bases: TGTGCCAGCAGGGGGGCCCCGAGAGCTAACTATGGCTACACCTTC. Its translation is CASRGAPRANYGYTF.

The rearrangement uses TRBV28 and TRBJ1-4; 9 nucleotides align to TRBD1. The CDR3 sequence is 12 residues long. Trimming cost V 8 bases and J 8 bases; bases outside gene matches: 3. Germline V lookup: CDR1 MDHEN, CDR2 SYDVKM. The CDR3 is CASGTGREKLFF. The DNA of the CDR3 is TGTGCCAGCGGGACAGGGCGGGAAAAACTGTTTTTT. Drawing the rest from reference TRBV28 and TRBJ1-4, the complete variable domain is DVKVTQSSRYLVKRTGEKVFLECVQDMDHENMFWYRQDPGLGLRLIYFSYDVKMKEKGDIPEGYSVSREKKERFSLILESASTNQTSMYLCASGTGREKLFFGSGTQLSVL.

The rearrangement uses TRBV28 and TRBJ1-1, with TRBD1 matching over 7 bases. The V and J ends lost 4 bases and 4 bases, in that order; junction bases with no gene match: 6. This CDR3 spans 14 amino acids. Germline values: CDR1 MDHEN, CDR2 SYDVKM. DNA for the CDR3: TGTGCCAGCAGTTCACAGGGGTTAGGCACTGAAGCTTTCTTT. Its protein product is CASSSQGLGTEAFF. Combining the CDR3 with reference TRBV28 and TRBJ1-1 gives the whole variable domain DVKVTQSSRYLVKRTGEKVFLECVQDMDHENMFWYRQDPGLGLRLIYFSYDVKMKEKGDIPEGYSVSREKKERFSLILESASTNQTSMYLCASSSQGLGTEAFFGQGTRLTVV.

The J gene is TRBJ2-5, the V gene TRBV12-2; no DNA check was done on the table's D call, TRBD1. TRBV12-2 is tagged as a pseudogene. This CDR3 is 15 amino acids long. Written as DNA, the CDR3 is TGTGCAAGTCGCTTAGTACAGGGGGCATCACAGACCCAGTACTTC. As protein: CASRLVQGASQTQYF.

The J gene is TRBJ2-2, the V gene TRBV4-1, with D maybe TRBD2 (6 bases). The germline CDR1 and CDR2 sequences are MGHRA and YSYEKL. The germline V and J ends were trimmed by 1 base and 1 base, with 16 bases remaining between them. The CDR3 is made up of 18 amino acids. CDR3 DNA sequence: TGCGCCAGCAGCCAAGTAAGGAGTTGGGGACTGAACACCGGGGAGCTGTTTTTT. Translating it yields CASSQVRSWGLNTGELFF.